Listed below are T cell receptor beta chains from one sample, sequenced in a study of radiation and T cells in renal cell carcinoma. TCRdb's table, derived via immunoSEQ multiplex PCR, lists solely in-frame clones and lacks some. The table records 140,000 to 150,000 clones, about 88% of them present only once. Here the sequenced sample was blood, taken from a patient whose treatment included radiotherapy and nephrectomy. These receptors all come from a woman between 65 and 79 years old with renal cell carcinoma. Each CDR3 is given with its conserved first and last residue. D genes are given only for firm matches. Size values are once, few and many counts, or a class for expanded clones, and some rows have none.

clone_size j_call d_call v_call cdr3_nt cdr3_aa
once TRBJ2-1 . TRBV7-7 TGTGCTAGCAGCCGCGAGCTTTCCTCCTACAATGAGCAGTTCTTC CASSRELSSYNEQFF
. TRBJ2-2 . TRBV9 TGTGCCAGCAGCACGGACGGGAACACCGGGGAGCTGTTTTTT CASSTDGNTGELFF
. TRBJ2-3 TRBD2 TRBV4-1 TGCGCCAGCAGCCAAGATGGCGGTAGCGGGGCCAGCACAGATACGCAGTATTTT CASSQDGGSGASTDTQYF
. TRBJ1-1 . TRBV28 TGTGCCAGCAGTTACTCCGGGACAGCTTTCTTT CASSYSGTAFF
. TRBJ1-5 . TRBV19 TGTGCCAGTAGTATAGGGCAGGGGTATCAGCCCCAGCATTTT CASSIGQGYQPQHF
. TRBJ1-1 TRBD1 TRBV28 TGTGCCAGCAGCGCCGCCGGACAGGGTAGGGTAGCTTTCTTT CASSAAGQGRVAFF
once TRBJ2-5 . TRBV7-8 TGTGCCAGCAGCCTCACCGGGACACTAGAGACCCAGTACTTC CASSLTGTLETQYF
. TRBJ1-2 . TRBV6-5 TGTGCCAGCAGTTATTCCGACGGCAGCTATGGCTACACCTTC CASSYSDGSYGYTF
. TRBJ1-2 TRBD1 TRBV18 TGTGCCAGCTCACTCGGGACAGCCTATGGCTACACCTTC CASSLGTAYGYTF
once TRBJ2-3 TRBD2 TRBV7-2 TGTGCCAGCAGCGACCAGCGGGGGGGCCTGGATACGCAGTATTTT CASSDQRGGLDTQYF
once TRBJ2-3 TRBD1 TRBV5-1 TGCGCCAGCAGCTCGGACAGGGGAGAGGCAGATACGCAGTATTTT CASSSDRGEADTQYF
. TRBJ2-7 TRBD1 TRBV5-1 TGCGCCAGCAGCTGGACAGGGGGCGCTGGTTACGAGCAGTACTTC CASSWTGGAGYEQYF
. TRBJ2-2 TRBD2 TRBV4-1 TGCGCCAGCAGCCAAGGAGGTTCTAGCGGGATTAACACCGGGGAGCTGTTTTTT CASSQGGSSGINTGELFF
few TRBJ1-1 . TRBV9 TGTGCCAGCAGCGCCCGTGGGGGGCTCGCTGAAGCTTTCTTT CASSARGGLAEAFF
. TRBJ1-6 . TRBV9 TGTGCCAGCAGCGTAGACGGGCTTGCACGGTCACCCCTCCACTTT CASSVDGLARSPLHF
. TRBJ1-6 . TRBV21-1 TGTGCCAGCTTCCCCCCCCCAGGGGCATCCTATAATTCACCCCTCCACTTT CASFPPPGASYNSPLHF
. TRBJ2-1 . TRBV4-2 TGTGCCAGCAGCCATACCGGGACGATCAATGAGCAGTTCTTC CASSHTGTINEQFF
. TRBJ2-1 . TRBV5-1 TGCGCCAGCAGCTTGGATCCAGGGTACAATGAGCAGTTCTTC CASSLDPGYNEQFF
. TRBJ1-4 . TRBV29-1 TGCAGCGTTCAGCCCCGGGGTGAAAAACTGTTTTTT CSVQPRGEKLFF
. TRBJ1-2 . TRBV5-6 TGTGCCAGCAGCTTGGATAGCGGGGTTTTCTATGGCTACACCTTC CASSLDSGVFYGYTF
. TRBJ1-1 . TRBV5-1 TGCGCCAGCAGCTTGGCCGGTACCTGGGCCGGTGAAGCTTTCTTT CASSLAGTWAGEAFF
. TRBJ2-7 . TRBV13 TGTGCCAGCAGCTTGGGGGGACGGGGCTCCTACGAGCAGTACTTC CASSLGGRGSYEQYF